The 21 T cell receptor beta chains below were found in one sample sequenced in a study of cytomegalovirus exposure and HLA in healthy donors. Primers included in the PCR were 60 Vbeta and 13 Jbeta primers. Profiling relied on immunoSEQ multiplex PCR, and the TCRdb table lists in-frame clones only, not all of them. The top ten hold roughly 1.5% of the sample, which has some 190,000 clones, around 80% seen once. The sequenced sample consisted of PBMCs. The receptors shown here come from a man aged 18 to 29 in good health and CMV-seronegative.

The chain couples TRBV9 to TRBJ1-6; D perhaps matches TRBD1 (6 bases). The length of the CDR3 is 15 residues. Germline assignment: CDR1 SGDLS and CDR2 YYNGEE. The V end lost 8 bases, the J end lost 4 bases, and 16 bases lay between the germline ends. Written as DNA, the CDR3 is TGTGCCAGGGGGGAGACAGGACCTTATAATTCACCCCTCCACTTT. Encoded protein: CARGETGPYNSPLHF.

This clone was observed a handful of times. This rearrangement joins TRBV29-1 to TRBJ2-7; TRBD1 matches 7 bases. The CDR3 has 12 residues. Trimming took 3 bases from V and 1 from J; bases not matched to a gene: 0. CDR1 and CDR2 from the germline V gene are SQVTM and ANQGSEA. The CDR3 nucleotides are TGCAGCGTTGAGGGACAGTCCTACGAGCAGTACTTC. This sequence encodes CSVEGQSYEQYF.

The chain recombines TRBV27 with TRBJ1-2; D ambiguous. The V gene's germline CDR1 is MNHEY and CDR2 SMNVEV (reference sequence). V was trimmed by 2 bases and J by 7 bases, leaving 20 bases between them. The CDR3 length is 16 residues. The CDR3 protein is CASSLLQSSRLGGYTF. The CDR3 DNA follows: TGTGCCAGCAGTTTACTTCAGAGCAGTAGACTGGGTGGCTACACCTTC.

The chain combines TRBV19 with TRBJ2-5; 10 bases line up with TRBD2. Germline loops: CDR1 LNHDA, CDR2 SQIVND (reference sequence). CDR3 size: 14 residues. The J segment lost 2 bases and the V segment lost 3 bases, leaving 0 bases of the junction unmatched. The DNA of the CDR3 is TGTGCCAGTAGTATTAGCGGGGGGCAAGAGACCCAGTACTTC. Residues: CASSISGGQETQYF.

V usage is TRBV6-5 and J usage is TRBJ2-5, with 15 bases aligning to TRBD2. The J call may be faulty, since TRBJ2-7 better matches the DNA end. The CDR3 covers 15 residues. The germline CDR1 and CDR2 sequences are MNHEY and SVGAGI. CDR3 residues: CASSLGLAGGYEQYF. The DNA of the CDR3 is TGTGCCAGCAGTTTGGGACTAGCGGGGGGCTACGAGCAGTACTTC.

The V and J genes are TRBV5-1 and TRBJ2-3; D is uncertain. The CDR3 is 14 amino acids. CDR1 is SGHRS and CDR2 is YFSETQ in the germline V gene. V lost 0 bases and J 1 base, leaving 6 bases between the germline ends. CDR3 coding DNA: TGCGCCAGCAGCTTGGGACACCGCACAGATACGCAGTATTTT. Protein sequence: CASSLGHRTDTQYF.

This chain uses TRBV9 with TRBJ1-2; TRBD1 aligns across 8 bases. V gave up 0 bases and J gave up 0 bases; unmatched junction bases: 13. This CDR3 has 19 amino acids. The V gene's germline CDR1 is SGDLS and CDR2 YYNGEE. CDR3 nucleotides: TGTGCCAGCAGCGTAGTAGTCCCCGGGACAGGAAAACCTAACTATGGCTACACCTTC. It yields the protein CASSVVVPGTGKPNYGYTF.

CDR3 sequence (DNA): TGTGCCAGCAGCCCACCCGACAGGGAAATCTATGGCTACACCTTC. Translated, it gives CASSPPDREIYGYTF. The chain has TRBV7-9 and TRBJ1-2, with 7 nucleotides matching TRBD1. The CDR3 totals 15 residues. Germline V gene data show CDR1 as SEHNR and CDR2 as FQNEAQ (reference sequence). The ends lost 5 bases at V and 4 bases at J; junction bases unmatched: 10.

This clone was found once. The chain combines TRBV6-5 with TRBJ2-7, with 7 bases identical to TRBD2. After removal of 0 bases from V and 3 bases from J, the junction contained 5 bases not matched to a gene. The CDR3 length is 15 residues. Germline V gives CDR1 MNHEY, CDR2 SVGAGI. CDR3 in amino acids: CASSYSGGSNYEQYF. The CDR3 DNA reads as TGTGCCAGCAGTTACTCTGGCGGGAGTAACTACGAGCAGTACTTC.

This clone was seen more than once but under ten times. V gene TRBV2 combines with J gene TRBJ1-4, with a weak D call TRBD1 (6 bases). V was trimmed by 4 bases and J by 0 bases, leaving 12 bases between them. The CDR3 runs 16 residues. Germline CDR1 and CDR2: SNHLY and FYNNEI. The CDR3 protein is CASSVQGTATNEKLFF. Here the CDR3 DNA reads TGTGCCAGCAGTGTACAGGGAACCGCAACTAATGAAAAACTGTTTTTT.

V is TRBV4-1 and J is TRBJ2-2; 11 nucleotides agree with TRBD2. The J segment lost 6 bases and the V segment lost 2 bases, leaving 8 bases of the junction unmatched. Germline V gives CDR1 MGHRA, CDR2 YSYEKL. The CDR3 spans 17 residues. As DNA, the CDR3 is TGCGCCAGCAGCCAAACCTTAGCGGGAGGGCGGTCCGGGGAGCTGTTTTTT. Encoded protein: CASSQTLAGGRSGELFF.

The V and J genes are TRBV12-2 and TRBJ1-2; the DNA was not used to check the table's D call, TRBD1. TRBV12-2 represents a pseudogene. This CDR3 region has 14 residues. CDR3 residues: CASQTTGQGDGYTF. The CDR3 nucleotides are TGTGCAAGTCAGACTACAGGACAGGGAGATGGCTACACCTTC.

The chain is built from TRBV5-1 and TRBJ1-3, with D uncertain. Germline CDR1 and CDR2: SGHRS and YFSETQ. The CDR3 runs to 14 residues. The ends were cut back, 3 bases at V and 4 bases at J, with 11 bases in the middle. The DNA for the CDR3 is TGCGCCAGCAGCTCCAGCGGAGAAGGAAACACCATATATTTT. This sequence encodes CASSSSGEGNTIYF.

The chain is built from TRBV4-1 and TRBJ1-1; D not certain. Trimming cost V 1 base and J 8 bases, with 5 bases left between them. The CDR3 runs 11 residues. The germline V gene has CDR1 MGHRA and CDR2 YSYEKL. CDR3 in amino acids: CASSQASEAFF. CDR3 nucleotide sequence: TGCGCCAGCAGCCAAGCCTCGGAAGCTTTCTTT.

The chain couples TRBV5-1 to TRBJ2-1; 8 bases are a match to TRBD2. Germline V gene data show CDR1 as SGHRS and CDR2 as YFSETQ. Trimming cost V 0 bases and J 6 bases; bases outside gene matches: 11. The CDR3 has 17 residues. This CDR3 reads CASSLGGRGAAGNEQFF. For the CDR3, the DNA is TGCGCCAGCAGCTTGGGTGGGCGGGGGGCGGCTGGCAATGAGCAGTTCTTC.

This chain uses TRBV11-2 with TRBJ2-1; 11 nucleotides align to TRBD2. Per the germline V gene, CDR1 is SGHAT and CDR2 is FQNNGV. The CDR3 sequence is 16 residues long. Losses at the gene ends were 2 bases for V and 3 bases for J; bases not matched to a gene: 3. The CDR3, as DNA: TGTGCCAGCAGCTTACTGGGACTAGCGGTCTACAATGAGCAGTTCTTC. Protein product: CASSLLGLAVYNEQFF.

The CDR3 DNA is TGCGCCAGCAGCCAAGAGGACAGGGGGCCCGCTACGAACTTTTTAGCCAAAAACATTCAGTACTTC. Protein: CASSQEDRGPATNFLAKNIQYF. This chain uses TRBV4-1 with TRBJ2-4, with 11 bases lining up with TRBD1. CDR3 size: 22 residues. The J segment lost 0 bases and the V segment lost 0 bases, leaving 16 bases of the junction unmatched. Looked up from germline, CDR1 is MGHRA and CDR2 is YSYEKL.

This sequence joins TRBV15 and TRBJ1-2; 7 bases align to TRBD1. The CDR3 extends over 14 amino acids. Germline lookup yields CDR1 LNHNV and CDR2 YYDKDF (reference sequence). Trimming cost V 0 bases and J 4 bases; bases outside gene matches: 2. The CDR3 DNA is TGTGCCACCAGCAGAGACCGGACAGGCTATGGCTACACCTTC. Translated: CATSRDRTGYGYTF.

The chain couples TRBV7-9 to TRBJ1-4, with TRBD1 matching 9 bases. Per the germline V gene, CDR1 is SEHNR and CDR2 is FQNEAQ (reference sequence). The J segment lost 8 bases and the V segment lost 7 bases, leaving 8 bases of the junction unmatched. This CDR3 has 14 amino acids. The CDR3 loop reads CASTRGTGNEKLFF. CDR3 nucleotide sequence: TGTGCCAGCACCCGGGGGACAGGGAACGAAAAACTGTTTTTT.

There are a few counts of this clone. J is TRBJ2-7 and V is TRBV9, with TRBD1 as a possible D gene (6 bases). There are 12 residues in the CDR3. Germline values: CDR1 SGDLS, CDR2 YYNGEE. Trimming took off 3 bases at V and 3 bases at J, with 7 bases between the two ends. CDR3 sequence reads: CASSEGGYEQYF. In nucleotides, the CDR3 is TGTGCCAGCAGCGAAGGGGGCTACGAGCAGTACTTC.

This chain connects TRBV6-1 to TRBJ1-1; D uncertain. The germline V gene encodes CDR1 MNHNS and CDR2 SASEGT. This CDR3 spans 15 amino acids. V was cut by 4 bases and J by 0 bases, with 12 bases left in between. The CDR3 DNA reads TGTGCCAGCAGTGCCGCGCGGGATCTGAACACTGAAGCTTTCTTT. Its translation is CASSAARDLNTEAFF.